A selection of T cell receptor beta chains follows, all from one sample in a study of blood T cell repertoires in COVID-19. The repertoire was sequenced with immunoSEQ multiplex PCR; TCRdb's copy has only in-frame clones and lacks some. The table shows around 370,000 clones, with 88% occurring only once. The sequenced sample consisted of PBMCs or T cells enriched from blood (not recorded which). These receptors were collected from a woman under 30 who had recovered from COVID-19. Each CDR3 is given with its conserved first and last residue. The D gene is left open where the match is weak. Clone sizes are given selectively: once, few, many, or a class where the clone is expanded.

>NA|NA|TRBV12-3/TRBV12-4|TRBJ2-7
CASSLTGSYEQYF
TGTGCCAGCAGTTTAACGGGGTCCTACGAGCAGTACTTC
>NA|NA|TRBV6-5|TRBJ1-5
CASSSDGNQPQHF
TGTGCCAGCAGTTCCGACGGGAATCAGCCCCAGCATTTT
>NA|NA|TRBV6-5|TRBJ1-2
CASSPQGGYGYTF
TGTGCCAGCAGCCCACAGGGTGGCTATGGCTACACCTTC
>NA|TRBD2|TRBV4-1|TRBJ2-2
CASSQRAGGSGELFF
TGCGCCAGCAGCCAAAGGGCCGGGGGGAGCGGGGAGCTGTTTTTT
>NA|TRBD1|TRBV4-1|TRBJ1-5
CASSQGTGAKQPQHF
TGCGCCAGCAGCCAAGGGACAGGGGCAAAGCAGCCCCAGCATTTT
>NA|NA|TRBV2|TRBJ1-3
CASSVGLGNTIYF
TGTGCCAGCAGTGTGGGACTGGGAAACACCATATATTTT
>NA|TRBD2|TRBV3-1/TRBV3-2|TRBJ2-3
CASRPTPGLAGSGSTDTQYF
TGTGCCAGCAGACCAACCCCGGGACTAGCGGGGTCGGGGAGCACAGATACGCAGTATTTT
>NA|TRBD1|TRBV19|TRBJ1-6
CASRHRDSSSPLHF
TGTGCCAGTCGCCACCGGGACAGTAGTTCACCCCTCCACTTT
>NA|NA|TRBV7-2|TRBJ2-2
CALPEYGDVYTGELFF
TGTGCGTTGCCGGAGTATGGCGATGTATACACCGGGGAGCTGTTTTTT
>NA|NA|TRBV5-4|TRBJ2-3
CASSLAQSTDTQYF
TGTGCCAGCAGCTTGGCCCAGAGCACAGATACGCAGTATTTT
>NA|NA|TRBV4-3|TRBJ2-5
CASSQDRKGDYQETQYF
TGCGCCAGCAGCCAAGATAGGAAAGGGGATTATCAAGAGACCCAGTACTTC
>NA|TRBD1|TRBV4-1|TRBJ1-5
CASGQGASQPQHF
TGCGCCAGCGGACAGGGGGCAAGTCAGCCCCAGCATTTT
>few|TRBD1|TRBV9|TRBJ1-2
CASSVSGGDGYTF
TGTGCCAGCAGCGTATCAGGGGGCGATGGCTACACCTTC
>NA|TRBD2|TRBV6-4|TRBJ2-1
CASSDSSSGRYEQFF
TGTGCCAGCAGTGACTCTTCTAGCGGCCGATATGAGCAGTTCTTC
>NA|TRBD1|TRBV27|TRBJ2-5
CASSLGTGGLVETQYF
TGTGCCAGCAGTCTGGGGACAGGGGGCCTGGTAGAGACCCAGTACTTC
>NA|TRBD1|TRBV7-9|TRBJ2-2
CASSLNRQGALELFF
TGTGCCAGCAGCTTAAATAGACAGGGGGCCTTGGAGCTGTTTTTT
>NA|TRBD1|TRBV29-1|TRBJ1-1
CSAGGQVAAF
TGCAGCGCCGGAGGACAGGTCGCCGCCTTT
>NA|NA|TRBV5-4|TRBJ1-2
CASSPGGRPAYGYTF
TGTGCCAGCAGCCCGGGGGGTCGCCCCGCCTATGGCTACACCTTC
>NA|NA|TRBV6-5|TRBJ1-5
CASSDGGPQHF
TGTGCCAGCAGCGATGGAGGGCCCCAGCATTTT
>NA|TRBD1|TRBV6-5|TRBJ1-1
CASSFGQGETNTEAFF
TGTGCCAGCAGTTTCGGACAGGGGGAGACGAACACTGAAGCTTTCTTT
>NA|NA|TRBV19|TRBJ1-2
CAKLATTGFPYGYTF
TGTGCCAAATTGGCTACTACGGGGTTCCCCTATGGCTACACCTTC
>NA|NA|TRBV12-5|TRBJ1-2
CASGLGVGVPGNGYTF
TGTGCTAGTGGTTTGGGAGTGGGTGTCCCAGGCAATGGCTACACCTTC
>NA|TRBD2|TRBV11-2|TRBJ2-1
CASSYGGAYEQFF
TGTGCCAGCTCCTACGGGGGGGCCTATGAGCAGTTCTTC
>NA|TRBD1|TRBV27|TRBJ1-4
CASSDRGWNEKLFF
TGTGCCAGCAGCGACAGGGGATGGAATGAAAAACTGTTTTTT
>NA|NA|TRBV29-1|TRBJ2-1
CSDTVYNEQFF
TGCAGCGATACGGTTTACAATGAGCAGTTCTTC
>NA|TRBD1|TRBV7-8|TRBJ2-7
CASSLGQGAYEQYF
TGTGCCAGCAGCTTGGGGCAGGGGGCTTACGAGCAGTACTTC
>NA|NA|TRBV4-1|TRBJ2-5
CASSQAQPGETQYF
TGCGCCAGCAGCCAAGCACAGCCCGGAGAGACCCAGTACTTC
>NA|NA|TRBV12-3/TRBV12-4|TRBJ1-2
CASPGQSYGYTF
TGTGCCAGCCCCGGACAGTCCTATGGCTACACCTTC
>NA|NA|TRBV4-2|TRBJ1-5
CASSQNQGTPNQPQHF
TGTGCCAGCAGCCAAAATCAGGGGACGCCGAATCAGCCCCAGCATTTT
>NA|NA|TRBV5-1|TRBJ2-3
CASSMRFGDTQYF
TGCGCCAGCAGCATGAGGTTCGGAGATACGCAGTATTTT
>NA|NA|TRBV5-1|TRBJ1-1
CASSLRGGMNTEAFF
TGCGCCAGCAGCTTAAGGGGCGGGATGAACACTGAAGCTTTCTTT
>NA|NA|TRBV2|TRBJ2-3
CASSEAGLDTDTQYF
TGTGCCAGCAGTGAGGCGGGGTTGGACACAGATACGCAGTATTTT
>NA|NA|TRBV7-2|TRBJ1-4
CASSLNRATNEKLFF
TGTGCCAGCAGCTTAAATAGAGCCACCAATGAAAAACTGTTTTTT
>NA|NA|TRBV19|TRBJ1-6
CASSSQGAPNSPLHF
TGTGCCAGTAGTTCACAGGGAGCCCCCAATTCACCCCTCCACTTT
>NA|NA|TRBV7-2|TRBJ1-2
CASSLGPDFGGYTF
TGTGCCAGCAGCCTGGGTCCTGACTTTGGTGGCTACACCTTC
>NA|NA|TRBV4-2|TRBJ1-1
CASSQETGPGTEAFF
TGTGCCAGCAGCCAAGAGACGGGCCCGGGGACTGAAGCTTTCTTT
>NA|TRBD1|TRBV7-9|TRBJ1-5
CASSRGQGTQPQHF
TGTGCCAGCAGCCGGGGACAGGGAACCCAGCCCCAGCATTTT
>NA|NA|TRBV19|TRBJ1-1
CASSTDYTEAFF
TGTGCCAGTAGTACGGACTACACTGAAGCTTTCTTT
>few|NA|TRBV14|TRBJ2-7
CASRPTGNLYEQYF
TGTGCCAGCAGGCCCACCGGGAACCTTTACGAGCAGTACTTC
>NA|NA|TRBV7-8|TRBJ1-2
CASSLAGARIGYTF
TGTGCCAGCAGCTTGGCGGGGGCGAGGATCGGCTACACCTTC
>NA|TRBD1|TRBV5-5|TRBJ1-4
CASSNPTGANEKLFF
TGTGCCAGCAGCAACCCGACAGGGGCTAATGAAAAACTGTTTTTT
>NA|TRBD2|TRBV7-9|TRBJ2-1
CASSLWRGGNNEQFF
TGTGCCAGCAGCTTATGGCGGGGGGGAAACAATGAGCAGTTCTTC
>NA|NA|TRBV11-2|TRBJ1-4
CASETGGRANEKLFF
TGTGCCAGCGAGACGGGGGGACGAGCTAATGAAAAACTGTTTTTT
>NA|NA|TRBV9|TRBJ2-3
CASSVGRGGEPDTQYF
TGTGCCAGCAGCGTAGGACGTGGAGGTGAGCCAGATACGCAGTATTTT